The T cell receptor (beta chain) described here comes from a study of blood T cell repertoires in COVID-19. The overall study: PBMCs, B-cell-depleted T cells, or T cells were the source of the cDNA or gDNA that made up the material.

The germline V gene encodes CDR1 MNHEY and CDR2 SVGAGI. This CDR3 is built from 16 residues. V gave up 0 bases and J gave up 2 bases, with 13 bases separating them. The assay was immunoSEQ multiplex PCR, and TCRdb's table has in-frame clones only and misses some. The sample comprises 40,000 or so clones, over 75% of which are singletons, and about 40% rests with the top ten. The chain has TRBV6-5 and TRBJ1-1, with D possibly being TRBD1 (5 bases). Sequenced sample: peripheral blood. This receptor was taken from a man aged 40-49 years with active or convalescent COVID-19. CDR3 in DNA: TGTGCCAGCAGTTACTCTTTTCGGGGGGGTAACACTGAAGCTTTCTTT. Protein sequence: CASSYSFRGGNTEAFF.